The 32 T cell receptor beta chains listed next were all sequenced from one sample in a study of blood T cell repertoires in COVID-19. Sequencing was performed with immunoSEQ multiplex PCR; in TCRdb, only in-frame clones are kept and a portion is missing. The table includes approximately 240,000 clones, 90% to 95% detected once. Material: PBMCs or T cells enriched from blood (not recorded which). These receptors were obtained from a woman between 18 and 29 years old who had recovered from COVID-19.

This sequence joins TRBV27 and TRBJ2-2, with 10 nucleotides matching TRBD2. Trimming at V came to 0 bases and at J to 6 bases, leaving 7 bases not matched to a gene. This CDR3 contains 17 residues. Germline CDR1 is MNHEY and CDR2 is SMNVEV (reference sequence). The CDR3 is CASSLSSLAGVPGELFF. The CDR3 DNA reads TGTGCCAGCAGTTTATCGTCCCTAGCGGGAGTCCCCGGGGAGCTGTTTTTT.

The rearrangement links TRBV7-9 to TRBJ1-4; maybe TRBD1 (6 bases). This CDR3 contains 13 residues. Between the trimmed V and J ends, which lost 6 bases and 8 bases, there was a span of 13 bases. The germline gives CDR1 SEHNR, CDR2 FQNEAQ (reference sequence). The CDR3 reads CASSAGAGEKLFF. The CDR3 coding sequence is TGTGCCAGCAGTGCAGGGGCGGGCGAAAAACTGTTTTTT.

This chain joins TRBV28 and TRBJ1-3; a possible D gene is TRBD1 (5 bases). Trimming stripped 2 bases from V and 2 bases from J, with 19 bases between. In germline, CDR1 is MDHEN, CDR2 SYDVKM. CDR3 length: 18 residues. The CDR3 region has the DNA TGTGCCAGCAGTTTAGAGCTGGGCAGGGTAGTTGCTGGAAACACCATATATTTT. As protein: CASSLELGRVVAGNTIYF.

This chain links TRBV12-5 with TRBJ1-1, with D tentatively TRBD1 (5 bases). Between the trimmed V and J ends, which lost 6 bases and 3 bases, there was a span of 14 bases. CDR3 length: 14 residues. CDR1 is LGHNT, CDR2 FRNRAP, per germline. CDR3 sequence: CASGSGAGDTEAFF. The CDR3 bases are TGTGCTAGTGGGTCCGGGGCGGGGGACACTGAAGCTTTCTTT.

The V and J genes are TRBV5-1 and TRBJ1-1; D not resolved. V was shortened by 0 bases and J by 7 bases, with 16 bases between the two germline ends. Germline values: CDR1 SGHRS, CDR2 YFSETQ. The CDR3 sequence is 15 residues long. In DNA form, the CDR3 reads TGCGCCAGCAGCTTGGTAGGCAGGCCTGAGGGTGAAGCTTTCTTT. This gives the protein CASSLVGRPEGEAFF.

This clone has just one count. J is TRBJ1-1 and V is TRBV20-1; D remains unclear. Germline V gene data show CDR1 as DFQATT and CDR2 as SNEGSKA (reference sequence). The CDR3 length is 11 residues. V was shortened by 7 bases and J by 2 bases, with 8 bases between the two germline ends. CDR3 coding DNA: TGCAGTGTACGCGCTAACACTGAAGCTTTCTTT. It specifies CSVRANTEAFF.

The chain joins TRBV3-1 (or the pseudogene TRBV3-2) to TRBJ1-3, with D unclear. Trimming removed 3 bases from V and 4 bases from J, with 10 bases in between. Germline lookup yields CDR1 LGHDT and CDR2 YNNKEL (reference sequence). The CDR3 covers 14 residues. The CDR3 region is CASSQEDTGNTIYF. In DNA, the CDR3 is TGTGCCAGCAGCCAGGAAGACACAGGAAACACCATATATTTT.

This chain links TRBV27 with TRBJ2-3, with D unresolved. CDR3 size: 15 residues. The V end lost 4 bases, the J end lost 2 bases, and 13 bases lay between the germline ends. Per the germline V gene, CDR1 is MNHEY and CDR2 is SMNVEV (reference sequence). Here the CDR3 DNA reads TGTGCCAGCAGTTCCCTGGCAGGTTCCACAGATACGCAGTATTTT. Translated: CASSSLAGSTDTQYF.

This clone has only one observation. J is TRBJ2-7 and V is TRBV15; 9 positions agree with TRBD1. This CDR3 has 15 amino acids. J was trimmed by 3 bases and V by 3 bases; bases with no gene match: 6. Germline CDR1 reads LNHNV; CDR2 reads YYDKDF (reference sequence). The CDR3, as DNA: TGTGCCACCAGCAGGGGGACAGGGTACGGCTACGAGCAGTACTTC. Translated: CATSRGTGYGYEQYF.

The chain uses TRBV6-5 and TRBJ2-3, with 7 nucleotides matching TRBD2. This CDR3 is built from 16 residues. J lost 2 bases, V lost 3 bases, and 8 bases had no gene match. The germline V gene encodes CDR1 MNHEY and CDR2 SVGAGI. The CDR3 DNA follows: TGTGCCAGCAGTTATGGGCGGCGGGAGAACACAGATACGCAGTATTTT. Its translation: CASSYGRRENTDTQYF.

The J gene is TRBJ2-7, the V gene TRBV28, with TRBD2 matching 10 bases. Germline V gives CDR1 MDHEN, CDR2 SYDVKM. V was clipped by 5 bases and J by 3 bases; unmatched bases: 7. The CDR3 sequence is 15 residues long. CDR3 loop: CASSGPSGSFYEQYF. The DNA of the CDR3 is TGTGCCAGCAGTGGGCCTAGCGGGAGTTTCTACGAGCAGTACTTC. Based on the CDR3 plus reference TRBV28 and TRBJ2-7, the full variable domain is DVKVTQSSRYLVKRTGEKVFLECVQDMDHENMFWYRQDPGLGLRLIYFSYDVKMKEKGDIPEGYSVSREKKERFSLILESASTNQTSMYLCASSGPSGSFYEQYFGPGTRLTVT.

The CDR3 DNA reads TGTGCCAGCAGCTTAGGAGGGGGTGGTCGCACCGGGGAGCTGTTTTTT. Amino acid sequence: CASSLGGGGRTGELFF. The chain has TRBV7-2 and TRBJ2-2; the D gene is possibly TRBD1 (6 bases). The length of the CDR3 is 16 residues. V lost 1 base and J 4 bases, leaving 13 bases between the germline ends. Germline lookup yields CDR1 SGHTA and CDR2 FQGNSA.

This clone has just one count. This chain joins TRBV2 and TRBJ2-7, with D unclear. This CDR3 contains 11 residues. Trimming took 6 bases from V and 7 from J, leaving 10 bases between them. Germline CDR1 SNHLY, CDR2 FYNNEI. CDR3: CASSASREQYF. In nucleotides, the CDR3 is TGTGCCAGCAGCGCCTCTCGGGAGCAGTACTTC.

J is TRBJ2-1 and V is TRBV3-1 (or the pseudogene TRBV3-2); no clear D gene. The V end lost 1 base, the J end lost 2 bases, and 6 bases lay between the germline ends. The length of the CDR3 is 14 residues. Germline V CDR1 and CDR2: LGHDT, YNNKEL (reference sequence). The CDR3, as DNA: TGTGCCAGCAGCCAAGCGAGTCCCTACAATGAGCAGTTCTTC. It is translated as CASSQASPYNEQFF.

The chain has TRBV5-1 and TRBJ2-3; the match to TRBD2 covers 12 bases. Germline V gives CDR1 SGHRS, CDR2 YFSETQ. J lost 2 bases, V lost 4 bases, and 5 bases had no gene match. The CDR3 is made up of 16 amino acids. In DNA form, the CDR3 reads TGCGCCAGCAGCCCGCGACTAGCGGGAGACACAGATACGCAGTATTTT. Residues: CASSPRLAGDTDTQYF.

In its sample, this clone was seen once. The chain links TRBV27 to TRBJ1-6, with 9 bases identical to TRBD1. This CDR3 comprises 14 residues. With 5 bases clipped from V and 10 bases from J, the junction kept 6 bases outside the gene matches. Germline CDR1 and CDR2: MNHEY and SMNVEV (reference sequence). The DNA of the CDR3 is TGTGCCAGCAGTATGGGACAGGGAGGCTCACCCCTCCACTTT. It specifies CASSMGQGGSPLHF.

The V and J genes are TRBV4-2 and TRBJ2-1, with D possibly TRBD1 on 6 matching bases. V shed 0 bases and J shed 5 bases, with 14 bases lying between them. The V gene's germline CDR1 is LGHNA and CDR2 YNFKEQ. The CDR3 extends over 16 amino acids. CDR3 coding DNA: TGTGCCAGCAGCCAAGAAAGGACAGCCTTAAACAATGAGCAGTTCTTC. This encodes CASSQERTALNNEQFF.

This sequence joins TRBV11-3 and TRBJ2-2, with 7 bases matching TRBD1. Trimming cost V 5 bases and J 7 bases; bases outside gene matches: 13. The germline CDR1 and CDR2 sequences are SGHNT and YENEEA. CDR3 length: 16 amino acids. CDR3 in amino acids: CASSLSETGRRGELFF. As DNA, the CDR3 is TGTGCCAGCAGCCTATCCGAGACAGGGCGTCGCGGGGAGCTGTTTTTT.

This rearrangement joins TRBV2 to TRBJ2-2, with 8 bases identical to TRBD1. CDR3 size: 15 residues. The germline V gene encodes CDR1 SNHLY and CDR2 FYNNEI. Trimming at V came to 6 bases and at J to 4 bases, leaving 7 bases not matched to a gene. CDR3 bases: TGTGCCAGCAGCTCACAGGGGGAGAGCACCGGGGAGCTGTTTTTT. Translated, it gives CASSSQGESTGELFF.

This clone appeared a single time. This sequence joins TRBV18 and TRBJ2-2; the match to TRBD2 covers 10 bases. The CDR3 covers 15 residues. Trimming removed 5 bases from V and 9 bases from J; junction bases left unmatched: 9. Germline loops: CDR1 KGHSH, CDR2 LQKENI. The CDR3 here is CASSVGLAGDRELFF. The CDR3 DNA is TGTGCCAGCTCAGTCGGGCTAGCGGGAGATCGGGAGCTGTTTTTT. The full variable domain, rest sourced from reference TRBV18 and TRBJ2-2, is NAGVMQNPRHLVRRRGQEARLRCSPMKGHSHVYWYRQLPEEGLKFMVYLQKENIIDESGMPKERFSAEFPKEGPSILRIQQVVRGDSAAYFCASSVGLAGDRELFFGEGSRLTVL.

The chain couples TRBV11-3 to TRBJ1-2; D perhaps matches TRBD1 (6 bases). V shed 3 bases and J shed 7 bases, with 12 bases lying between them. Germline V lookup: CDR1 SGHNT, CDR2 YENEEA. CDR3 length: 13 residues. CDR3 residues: CASSLNREIGYTF. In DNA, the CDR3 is TGTGCCAGCAGCTTGAACAGGGAGATTGGCTACACCTTC.

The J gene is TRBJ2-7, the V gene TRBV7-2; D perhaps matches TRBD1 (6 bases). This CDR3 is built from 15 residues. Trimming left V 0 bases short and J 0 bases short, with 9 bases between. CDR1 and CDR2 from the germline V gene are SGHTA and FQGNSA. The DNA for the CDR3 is TGTGCCAGCAGCTTAGCCCGGGACAACTCCTACGAGCAGTACTTC. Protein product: CASSLARDNSYEQYF.

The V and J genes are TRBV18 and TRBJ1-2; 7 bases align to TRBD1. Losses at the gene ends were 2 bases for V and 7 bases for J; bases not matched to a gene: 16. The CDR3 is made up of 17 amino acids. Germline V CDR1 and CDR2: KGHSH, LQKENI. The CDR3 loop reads CASSPDIRQGKISGYTF. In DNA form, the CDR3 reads TGTGCCAGCTCACCAGATATACGACAGGGTAAAATCTCTGGCTACACCTTC.

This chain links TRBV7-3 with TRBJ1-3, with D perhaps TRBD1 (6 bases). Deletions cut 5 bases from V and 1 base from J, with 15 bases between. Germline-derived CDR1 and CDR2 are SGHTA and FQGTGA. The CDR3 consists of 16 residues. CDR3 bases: TGTGCCAGCAGCCAACAGGGCTCCGGGTCTGGAAACACCATATATTTT. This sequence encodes CASSQQGSGSGNTIYF.

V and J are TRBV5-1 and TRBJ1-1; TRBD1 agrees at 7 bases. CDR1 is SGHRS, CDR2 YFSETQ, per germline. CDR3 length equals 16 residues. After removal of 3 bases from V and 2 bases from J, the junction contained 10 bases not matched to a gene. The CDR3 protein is CASSSVRGRINTEAFF. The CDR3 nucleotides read TGCGCCAGCAGCTCGGTGAGGGGGCGAATCAACACTGAAGCTTTCTTT.

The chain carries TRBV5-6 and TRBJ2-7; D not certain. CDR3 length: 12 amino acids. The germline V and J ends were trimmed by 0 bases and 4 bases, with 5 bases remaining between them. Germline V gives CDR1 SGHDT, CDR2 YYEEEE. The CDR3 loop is CASSLARYEQYF. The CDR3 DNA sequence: TGTGCCAGCAGCTTGGCCCGTTACGAGCAGTACTTC.

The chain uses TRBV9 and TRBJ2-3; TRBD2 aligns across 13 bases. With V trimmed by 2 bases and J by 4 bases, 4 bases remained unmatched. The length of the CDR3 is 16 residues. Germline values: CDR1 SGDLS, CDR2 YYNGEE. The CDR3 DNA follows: TGTGCCAGCAGCGTGAGACTAGCGGGAGGCGCAGATACGCAGTATTTT. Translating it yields CASSVRLAGGADTQYF.

CDR3 DNA sequence: TGTGCCAGCAGTTATTTGCGGGACTCCTACGAGCAGTACTTC. Residues: CASSYLRDSYEQYF. This chain joins TRBV6-2 or TRBV6-3 and TRBJ2-7, with D maybe TRBD2 (6 bases). The V gene lost 3 bases and the J gene lost 0 bases, with 9 bases spanning the gap. Germline V lookup: CDR1 MNHEY, CDR2 SVGEGT. The CDR3 is 14 residues long.

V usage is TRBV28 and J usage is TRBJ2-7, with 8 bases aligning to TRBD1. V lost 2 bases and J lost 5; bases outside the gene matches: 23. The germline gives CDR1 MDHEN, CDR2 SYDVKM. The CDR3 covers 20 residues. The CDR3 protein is CASSLVFGRRGRVKGDEQYF. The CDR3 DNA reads TGTGCCAGCAGTTTAGTGTTCGGTCGCAGGGGGCGTGTTAAAGGGGACGAGCAGTACTTC.

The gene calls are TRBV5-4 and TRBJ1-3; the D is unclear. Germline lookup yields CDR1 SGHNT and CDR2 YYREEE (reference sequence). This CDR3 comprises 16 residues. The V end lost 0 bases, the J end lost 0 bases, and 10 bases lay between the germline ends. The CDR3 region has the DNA TGTGCCAGCAGCTTGGGGGCAGCCTCCTCTGGAAACACCATATATTTT. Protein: CASSLGAASSGNTIYF.

CDR3 sequence (DNA): TGTGCTAGTGGACCGGGACAGGGATCCCCCGGCAATGAAAAACTGTTTTTT. Translating it yields CASGPGQGSPGNEKLFF. J is TRBJ1-4 and V is TRBV12-5; 9 bases are shared with TRBD1. Germline-derived CDR1 and CDR2 are LGHNT and FRNRAP. CDR3 length: 17 amino acids. With V trimmed by 6 bases and J by 5 bases, 13 bases remained unmatched.

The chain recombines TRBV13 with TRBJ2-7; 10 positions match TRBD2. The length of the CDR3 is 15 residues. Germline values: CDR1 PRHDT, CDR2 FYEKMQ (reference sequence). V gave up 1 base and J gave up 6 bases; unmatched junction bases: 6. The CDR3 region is CASSLEPSGRSEQYF. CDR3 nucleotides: TGTGCCAGCAGCTTAGAACCTAGCGGGAGAAGCGAGCAGTACTTC.